The 17 T cell receptor beta chains reported below all come from one sample, sequenced in a study of blood T cells in healthy people across ages. Primers used in a second PCR of roughly 6 to 12 cycles were a sample-barcoded 5' primer and a J-beta primer mix. Using its own MiXCR run on the 5' RACE reads, TCRdb lists one record per CDR3 protein. The sample has some 890,000 distinct CDR3 sequences, about 28% seen once; the top ten hold 10%. In addition, the sample was reused for a study of T cells of mothers and their children.

Sequenced input: blood. All receptors come from a woman between 35 and 50 years old in good health.

This clonotype has a count of ten or more. V is TRBV14 and J is TRBJ2-7; perhaps TRBD1 as D (6 bases). Deletions cut 3 bases from V and 0 bases from J, with 15 bases between. The CDR3 has 16 residues. Per the germline V gene, CDR1 is SGHDN and CDR2 is FVKESK. The CDR3 coding sequence is TGTGCCAGCAGCCACCGTTCCGGGACACTCTCCTACGAGCAGTACTTC. Translation gives CASSHRSGTLSYEQYF.

V gene TRBV20-1 combines with J gene TRBJ1-2, with D possibly being TRBD1 (5 bases). The V end was cut by 1 base, the J end by 5 bases, with 11 bases between. The germline V gene encodes CDR1 DFQATT and CDR2 SNEGSKA (reference sequence). The CDR3 has 13 residues. DNA for the CDR3: TGCAGTGCTAGAGTCCGGGGGGAATATGGCTACACCTTC. Translation gives CSARVRGEYGYTF.

This clonotype has only a few counts. The J gene is TRBJ2-3, the V gene TRBV12-3 or TRBV12-4; a possible D gene is TRBD1 (5 bases). V was pared by 6 bases and J by 3 bases, with 16 bases between. This CDR3 is built from 15 residues. The CDR3 loop is CASSLGAKGTDTQYF. DNA for the CDR3: TGTGCCAGCAGCCTAGGGGCCAAAGGTACAGATACGCAGTATTTT.

This clonotype has a handful of counts. This chain connects TRBV6-5 to TRBJ2-7; D perhaps matches TRBD1 (7 bases). The CDR3 extends over 15 amino acids. V was trimmed by 6 bases and J by 3 bases, leaving 18 bases between them. The germline CDR1 and CDR2 sequences are MNHEY and SVGAGI. The CDR3 DNA sequence: TGTGCCAGCAGCTTCAGGGGGGAGAGAATCTACGAGCAGTACTTC. This translates into CASSFRGERIYEQYF.

This clonotype was counted only a few times. V gene TRBV7-8 combines with J gene TRBJ2-5; no definite D call. This CDR3 has 13 amino acids. CDR1 is SGHVS and CDR2 is FQNEAQ in the germline V gene. Trimming removed 2 bases from V and 11 bases from J, with 15 bases in between. The CDR3, as DNA: TGTGCCAGCAGCTTACACAGCCTGTTGGGGCAGTACTTC. It yields the protein CASSLHSLLGQYF.

The J gene is TRBJ1-5, the V gene TRBV28; D possibly corresponds to TRBD1 (6 bases). Looked up from germline, CDR1 is MDHEN and CDR2 is SYDVKM. Trimming shortened V by 5 bases and J by 6 bases, and 17 bases separated the two germline ends. CDR3 size: 15 residues. CDR3 DNA sequence: TGTGCCAGCAGTGAAAAGACAGGTGGGGTTCAGCCCCAGCATTTT. This sequence encodes CASSEKTGGVQPQHF.

This clonotype was observed a handful of times. The J gene is TRBJ1-5, the V gene TRBV6-4; 9 bases fit TRBD1. The V gene's germline CDR1 is MRHNA and CDR2 SNTAGT. V gave up 4 bases and J gave up 6 bases; unmatched junction bases: 13. CDR3 length: 17 residues. In DNA form, the CDR3 reads TGTGCCAGCAGTGGAGGGGCTAAACAGGGGGCGGTTCAGCCCCAGCATTTT. As protein: CASSGGAKQGAVQPQHF.

This clonotype was found a few times. The J gene is TRBJ2-3, the V gene TRBV11-2, with D possibly being TRBD1 (7 bases). With 4 bases removed from V and 2 bases from J, the gap between germline ends came to 22 bases. Germline-derived CDR1 and CDR2 are SGHAT and FQNNGV. This CDR3 is 18 amino acids long. This CDR3 reads CASSSLWGTGEDTDTQYF. The CDR3 coding sequence is TGTGCCAGCAGCTCTCTATGGGGTACAGGGGAGGACACAGATACGCAGTATTTT.

As regards this clonotype: A much larger clone differs from this one at a single base, so this may be a read error. This chain links TRBV12-3 or TRBV12-4 with TRBJ2-7; tentatively, D is TRBD1 or TRBD2 (6 bases each). The CDR3 is 15 residues long. For the CDR3, the DNA is TGTGCCAGCACCGAACCGGGGGACATATCCTGCGAGCAGTACTTC. Encoded protein: CASTEPGDISCEQYF.

This clonotype turned up a few times. The rearrangement joins TRBV28 to TRBJ1-5, with D hard to call. V gave up 2 bases and J gave up 6 bases, with 11 bases separating them. The CDR3 has 14 residues. The germline CDR1 and CDR2 sequences are MDHEN and SYDVKM. This chain's CDR3 is CASSLSLGSQPQHF. The DNA of the CDR3 is TGTGCCAGCAGTTTAAGCCTTGGGAGTCAGCCCCAGCATTTT.

This clonotype was seen a few times. J is TRBJ1-2 and V is TRBV3-1; D is ambiguous. V gave up 0 bases and J gave up 2 bases, with 16 bases separating them. This CDR3 region has 17 residues. Germline V CDR1 and CDR2: LGHDT, YNNKEL (reference sequence). CDR3 loop: CASSQEFDGPINYGYTF. The DNA for the CDR3 is TGTGCCAGCAGCCAAGAATTTGACGGACCCATAAACTATGGCTACACCTTC.

The table lists this clonotype with a few counts. The V and J genes are TRBV4-3 and TRBJ2-1, with no clear D. V lost 1 base to trimming and J lost 8 bases, with 9 bases between them. The germline V gene encodes CDR1 LGHNA and CDR2 YSLEER. The CDR3 length is 13 residues. CDR3 nucleotides: TGCGCCAGCAGCCAAGCCCAGCCCCATGAGCAGTTCTTC. Encoded protein: CASSQAQPHEQFF.

In regard to this clonotype: The junction departs from germline at one end; a sequencing error may be responsible. The V gene is TRBV12-3 or TRBV12-4, the J gene TRBJ1-1; possibly TRBD1 for D (6 bases). This CDR3 comprises 12 residues. The CDR3 bases are TGTGCCGGCAGTACGACAGGCACTGAAGCTTTCTTT. Translated: CAGSTTGTEAFF.

V is TRBV12-3 or TRBV12-4 and J is TRBJ2-7; D gene uncertain. The V and J ends lost 6 bases and 5 bases respectively, with 14 bases between them. The CDR3 spans 13 residues. Written as DNA, the CDR3 is TGTGCCAGCAGCCAGGTCCGGGCCCACGAGCAGTACTTC. Translation: CASSQVRAHEQYF.

Only a few counts were recorded for this clonotype. CDR3 residues: CASSLEQGVQETQYF. The CDR3 bases are TGTGCCAGCAGCTTAGAACAGGGGGTCCAAGAGACCCAGTACTTC. The gene calls are TRBV7-2 and TRBJ2-5; 8 nucleotides align to TRBD1. V shed 1 base, J shed 1 base, and the junction held 2 bases outside the gene matches. The CDR3 covers 15 residues. Germline V CDR1 and CDR2: SGHTA, FQGNSA.

This clonotype occurred many times. The chain has TRBV29-1 and TRBJ1-2, with 8 nucleotides matching TRBD1. The CDR3 has 12 residues. The V segment lost 6 bases and the J segment 8 bases; nucleotides outside the gene matches: 8. Per germline, CDR1 SQVTM and CDR2 ANQGSEA. The CDR3 DNA sequence: TGCAGCGTCGCGGACAGGGCCTTAGGCTACACCTTC. Its protein product is CSVADRALGYTF.

The chain carries TRBV5-1 and TRBJ2-6; D not certain. Trimming shortened V by 0 bases and J by 0 bases, and 10 bases separated the two germline ends. The germline V gene encodes CDR1 SGHRS and CDR2 YFSETQ. The CDR3 has 17 residues. CDR3 sequence reads: CASSLEATYSGANVLTF. The DNA of the CDR3 is TGCGCCAGCAGCTTGGAGGCAACTTACTCTGGGGCCAACGTCCTGACTTTC.